The present T cell receptor (beta chain) was sequenced within a study of OX40 agonist ivuxolimab in advanced cancers. Profiling relied on immunoSEQ multiplex PCR, and the TCRdb table lists in-frame clones only, not all of them. The sample holds about 80,000 clones, 70% to 90% seen once. Per the germline V gene, CDR1 is MDHEN and CDR2 is SYDVKM. This CDR3 is built from 16 residues. With 4 bases clipped from V and 4 bases from J, the junction kept 12 bases outside the gene matches. This chain joins TRBV28 and TRBJ2-5; 7 bases are shared with TRBD1. The specimen was CD4+ or CD8+ T cells sorted from blood, collected in a trial of the OX40 agonist ivuxolimab. The TCR sequence derives from an adult with an advanced solid tumor such as melanoma, head and neck, liver or kidney cancer. DNA for the CDR3: TGTGCCAGCAGTTCAGAAACAGGGGCCCTGGGAGAGACCCAGTACTTC. Protein: CASSSETGALGETQYF.